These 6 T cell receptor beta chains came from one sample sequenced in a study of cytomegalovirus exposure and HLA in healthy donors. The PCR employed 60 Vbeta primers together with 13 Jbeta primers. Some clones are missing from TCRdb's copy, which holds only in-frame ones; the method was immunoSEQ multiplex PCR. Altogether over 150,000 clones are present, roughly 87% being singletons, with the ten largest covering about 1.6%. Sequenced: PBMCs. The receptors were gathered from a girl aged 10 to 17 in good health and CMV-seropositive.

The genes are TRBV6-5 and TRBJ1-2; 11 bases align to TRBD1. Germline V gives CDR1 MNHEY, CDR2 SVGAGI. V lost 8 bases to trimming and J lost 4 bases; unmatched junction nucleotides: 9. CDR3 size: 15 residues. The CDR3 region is CASSVRGQGVYGYTF. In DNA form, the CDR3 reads TGTGCCAGCTCAGTCAGGGGACAGGGGGTCTATGGCTACACCTTC.

The DNA for the CDR3 is TGCAGCGTGGTTGACAGGGAGGTTTCGGCTTTCTTT. It yields the protein CSVVDREVSAFF. The rearrangement links TRBV29-1 to TRBJ1-1, with 7 positions matching TRBD1. CDR3 size: 12 residues. Unmatched junction bases numbered 12, after V lost 6 bases and J lost 11 bases. Germline-derived CDR1 and CDR2 are SQVTM and ANQGSEA. The full variable domain, rest sourced from reference TRBV29-1 and TRBJ1-1, is SAVISQKPSRDICQRGTSLTIQCQVDSQVTMMFWYRQQPGQSLTLIATANQGSEATYESGFVIDKFPISRPNLTFSTLTVSNMSPEDSSIYLCSVVDREVSAFFGQGTRLTVV.

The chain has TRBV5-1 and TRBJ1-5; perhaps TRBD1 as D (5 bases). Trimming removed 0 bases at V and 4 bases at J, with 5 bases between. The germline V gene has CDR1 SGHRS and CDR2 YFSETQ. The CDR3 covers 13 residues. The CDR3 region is CASSLAGNQPQHF. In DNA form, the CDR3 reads TGCGCCAGCAGCTTGGCAGGGAATCAGCCCCAGCATTTT.

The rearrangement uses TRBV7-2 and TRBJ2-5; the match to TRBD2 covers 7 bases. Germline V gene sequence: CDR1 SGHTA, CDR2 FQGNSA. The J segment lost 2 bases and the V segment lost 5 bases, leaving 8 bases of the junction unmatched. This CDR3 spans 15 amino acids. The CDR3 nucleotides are TGTGCCAGCAGCCGGCTTCTAGCGGTACAAGAGACCCAGTACTTC. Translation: CASSRLLAVQETQYF. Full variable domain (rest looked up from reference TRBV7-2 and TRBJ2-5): GAGVSQSPSNKVTEKGKDVELRCDPISGHTALYWYRQSLGQGLEFLIYFQGNSAPDKSGLPSDRFSAERTGGSVSTLTIQRTQQEDSAVYLCASSRLLAVQETQYFGPGTRLLVL.

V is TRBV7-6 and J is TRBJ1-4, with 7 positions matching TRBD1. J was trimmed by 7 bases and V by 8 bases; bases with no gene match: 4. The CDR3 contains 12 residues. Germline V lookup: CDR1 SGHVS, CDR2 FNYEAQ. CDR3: CASSGGSEKLFF. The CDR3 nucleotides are TGTGCCAGCTCAGGGGGGAGTGAAAAACTGTTTTTT.

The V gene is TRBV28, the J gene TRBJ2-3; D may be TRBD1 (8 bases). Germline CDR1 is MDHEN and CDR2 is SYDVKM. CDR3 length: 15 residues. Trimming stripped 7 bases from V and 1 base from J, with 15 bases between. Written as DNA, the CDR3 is TGTGCCAGCACCCGAGCGGGACAGGGCACAGATACGCAGTATTTT. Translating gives CASTRAGQGTDTQYF.